This T cell receptor beta chain was retrieved from a study of blood T cell repertoires in COVID-19. V was shortened by 1 base and J by 4 bases, with 10 bases between the two germline ends. The CDR3 is 15 amino acids. CDR1 LGHDT and CDR2 YNNKEL come from the germline V gene (reference sequence). Method: immunoSEQ multiplex PCR; TCRdb's copy keeps in-frame clones and lacks some. Among approximately 300,000 clones listed, approximately 86% were seen once. The TCR originated in a woman in her forties or fifties with active or convalescent COVID-19. The V and J genes are TRBV3-1 (or the pseudogene TRBV3-2) and TRBJ1-4; D is ambiguous. What was sequenced was peripheral blood. Here the CDR3 DNA reads TGTGCCAGCAGCCAAGGAGGGAGATTTAATGAAAAACTGTTTTTT. As protein: CASSQGGRFNEKLFF.